This TCR beta chain was sequenced for a study of cytomegalovirus exposure and HLA in healthy donors. Study-wide findings and caveats: Reports credit the classifier with highly specific, highly sensitive diagnosis of cytomegalovirus status. Some highly shared sequence variants likely arose as a pipeline artifact. Confirmation in vitro established that three CMV-associated chains were specific for CMV antigens. Researchers counted around 160 TCR beta chains as cytomegalovirus-associated.

To note about this clone: Its antigen remains unknown.

The CDR3 consists of 13 residues. V lost 2 bases and J lost 7; bases outside the gene matches: 0. Germline values: CDR1 MDHEN, CDR2 SYDVKM. It was with 60 Vbeta and 13 Jbeta primers that the PCR ran. Here immunoSEQ multiplex PCR was the method, and the copy in TCRdb shows in-frame clones only, minus some. The sample contains over 100,000 clones, roughly 88% of which appear only once. Sequencing was done on a sample of PBMCs. The genes are TRBV28 and TRBJ2-1, with 9 bases matching TRBD1. This TCR was sampled from a woman in her late teens or twenties in good health and CMV-seropositive. The CDR3 loop reads CASSLGQGNEQFF. The CDR3 region has the DNA TGTGCCAGCAGTTTAGGACAGGGGAATGAGCAGTTCTTC. The variable domain in full, with the rest retrieved from reference TRBV28 and TRBJ2-1, is DVKVTQSSRYLVKRTGEKVFLECVQDMDHENMFWYRQDPGLGLRLIYFSYDVKMKEKGDIPEGYSVSREKKERFSLILESASTNQTSMYLCASSLGQGNEQFFGPGTRLTVL.